Detailed here is one TCR beta chain. This entry is derived from a study of blood T cell repertoires in COVID-19. Patients in Seattle were enrolled during active infection, then followed longitudinally. Per the authors' pipeline: Quantification of nucleated cells was approximated via reference gene primer amplification. The assay was immunoSEQ multiplex PCR, and TCRdb's table has in-frame clones only and misses some. V, J and clone size derive from that table, while D and trimming were established from the DNA sequence. The sample holds approximately 170,000 clones, about 85% seen once. V lost 3 bases, J lost 6 bases, and 9 bases lay in between. CDR3 size: 14 residues. Germline CDR1 and CDR2: SGHVS and FQNEAQ.

This TCR came from an elderly man with COVID-19, enrolled during active disease. The chain recombines TRBV7-8 with TRBJ1-6; perhaps TRBD1 as D (6 bases). Sequences were obtained from peripheral blood. In nucleotides, the CDR3 is TGTGCCAGCAGCTTGGGGGGGCCTAATTCACCCCTCCACTTT. This encodes CASSLGGPNSPLHF.